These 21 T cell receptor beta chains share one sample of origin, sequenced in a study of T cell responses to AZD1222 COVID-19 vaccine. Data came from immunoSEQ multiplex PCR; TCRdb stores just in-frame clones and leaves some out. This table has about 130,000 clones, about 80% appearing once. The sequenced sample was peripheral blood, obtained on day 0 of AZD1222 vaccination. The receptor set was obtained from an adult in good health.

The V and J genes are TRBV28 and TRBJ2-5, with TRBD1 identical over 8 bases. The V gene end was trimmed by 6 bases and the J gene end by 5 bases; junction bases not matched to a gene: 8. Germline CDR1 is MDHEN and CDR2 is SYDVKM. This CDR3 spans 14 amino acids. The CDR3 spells CASRGQGRTETQYF. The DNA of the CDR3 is TGTGCCAGCAGAGGACAGGGTAGGACGGAGACCCAGTACTTC.

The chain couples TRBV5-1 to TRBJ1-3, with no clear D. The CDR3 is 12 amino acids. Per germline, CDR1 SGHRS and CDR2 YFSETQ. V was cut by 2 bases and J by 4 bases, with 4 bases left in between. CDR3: CASSFEGNTIYF. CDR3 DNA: TGCGCCAGCAGCTTTGAGGGAAACACCATATATTTT.

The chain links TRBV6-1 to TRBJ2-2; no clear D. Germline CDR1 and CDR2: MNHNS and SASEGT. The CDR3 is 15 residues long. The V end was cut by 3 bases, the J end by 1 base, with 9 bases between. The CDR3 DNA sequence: TGTGCCAGCAGTGACCCGCATGAGAACACCGGGGAGCTGTTTTTT. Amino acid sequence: CASSDPHENTGELFF.

The CDR3 nucleotides are TGTGCCAGCAACAGGGATCCCCCTAGCACAGATACGCAGTATTTT. Its protein is CASNRDPPSTDTQYF. This chain joins TRBV2 and TRBJ2-3; D perhaps matches TRBD1 (6 bases). The CDR3 sequence is 15 residues long. The V gene lost 7 bases and the J gene lost 0 bases, with 14 bases spanning the gap. Germline loops: CDR1 SNHLY, CDR2 FYNNEI.

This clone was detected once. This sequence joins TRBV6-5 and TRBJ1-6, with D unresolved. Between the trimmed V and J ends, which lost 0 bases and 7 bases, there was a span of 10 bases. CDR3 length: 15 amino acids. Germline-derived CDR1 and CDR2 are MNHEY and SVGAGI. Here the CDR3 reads CASSYSLQTNSPLHF. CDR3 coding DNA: TGTGCCAGCAGTTACTCGTTACAGACAAATTCACCCCTCCACTTT.

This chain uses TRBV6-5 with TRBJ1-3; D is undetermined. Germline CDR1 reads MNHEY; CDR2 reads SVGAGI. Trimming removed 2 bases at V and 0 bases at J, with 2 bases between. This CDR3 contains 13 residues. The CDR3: CASSYSSGNTIYF. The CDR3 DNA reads TGTGCCAGCAGTTACAGCTCTGGAAACACCATATATTTT.

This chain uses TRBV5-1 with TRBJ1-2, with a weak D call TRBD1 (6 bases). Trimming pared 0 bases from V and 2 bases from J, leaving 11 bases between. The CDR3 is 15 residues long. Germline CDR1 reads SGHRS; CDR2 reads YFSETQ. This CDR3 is CASSLAGGLNYGYTF. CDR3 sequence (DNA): TGCGCCAGCAGCTTGGCCGGGGGGCTGAACTATGGCTACACCTTC.

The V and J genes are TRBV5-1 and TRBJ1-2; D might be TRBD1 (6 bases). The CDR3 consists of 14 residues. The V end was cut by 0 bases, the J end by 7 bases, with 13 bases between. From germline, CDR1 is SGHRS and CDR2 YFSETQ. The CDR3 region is CASSLAGQFSGYTF. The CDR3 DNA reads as TGCGCCAGCAGCTTGGCTGGACAGTTCTCTGGCTACACCTTC.

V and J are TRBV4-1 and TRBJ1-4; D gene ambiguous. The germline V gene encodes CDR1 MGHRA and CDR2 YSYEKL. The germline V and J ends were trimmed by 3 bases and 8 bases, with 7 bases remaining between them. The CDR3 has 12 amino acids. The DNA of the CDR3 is TGCGCCAGCAGCCACCCCCAAGAAAAACTGTTTTTT. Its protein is CASSHPQEKLFF.

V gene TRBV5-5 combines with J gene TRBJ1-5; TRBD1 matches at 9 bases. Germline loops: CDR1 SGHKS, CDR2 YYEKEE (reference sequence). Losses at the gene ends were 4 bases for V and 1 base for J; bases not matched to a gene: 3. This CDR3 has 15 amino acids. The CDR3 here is CASSRTGESNQPQHF. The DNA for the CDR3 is TGTGCCAGCAGCCGGACAGGGGAAAGCAATCAGCCCCAGCATTTT.

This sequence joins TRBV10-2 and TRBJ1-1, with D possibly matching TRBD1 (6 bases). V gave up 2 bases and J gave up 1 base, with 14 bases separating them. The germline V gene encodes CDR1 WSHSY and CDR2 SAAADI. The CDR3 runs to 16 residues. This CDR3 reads CASSETLTGPNTEAFF. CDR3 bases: TGCGCCAGCAGTGAGACGTTGACAGGCCCGAACACTGAAGCTTTCTTT.

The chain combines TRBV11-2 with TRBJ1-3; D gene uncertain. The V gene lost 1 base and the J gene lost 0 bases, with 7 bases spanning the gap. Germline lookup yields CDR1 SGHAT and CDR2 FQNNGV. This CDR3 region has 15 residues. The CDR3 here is CASSLGRNSGNTIYF. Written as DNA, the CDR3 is TGTGCCAGCAGCTTAGGCAGAAACTCTGGAAACACCATATATTTT.

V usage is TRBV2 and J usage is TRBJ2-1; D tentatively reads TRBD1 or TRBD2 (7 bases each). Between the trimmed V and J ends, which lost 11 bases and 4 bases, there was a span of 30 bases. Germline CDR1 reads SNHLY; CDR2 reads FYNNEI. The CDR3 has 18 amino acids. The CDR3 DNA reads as TGTGCCCGTCTAACCGGGACAGCCCGGGGGGCGGGATACAATGAGCAGTTCTTC. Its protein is CARLTGTARGAGYNEQFF.

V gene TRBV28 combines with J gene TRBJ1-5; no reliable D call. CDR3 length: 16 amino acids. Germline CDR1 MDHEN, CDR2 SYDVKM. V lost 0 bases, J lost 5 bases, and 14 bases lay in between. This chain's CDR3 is CASSLWVRGGDQPQHF. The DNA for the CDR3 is TGTGCCAGCAGTTTATGGGTCCGGGGAGGAGATCAGCCCCAGCATTTT. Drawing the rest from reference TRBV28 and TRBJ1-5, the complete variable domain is DVKVTQSSRYLVKRTGEKVFLECVQDMDHENMFWYRQDPGLGLRLIYFSYDVKMKEKGDIPEGYSVSREKKERFSLILESASTNQTSMYLCASSLWVRGGDQPQHFGDGTRLSIL.

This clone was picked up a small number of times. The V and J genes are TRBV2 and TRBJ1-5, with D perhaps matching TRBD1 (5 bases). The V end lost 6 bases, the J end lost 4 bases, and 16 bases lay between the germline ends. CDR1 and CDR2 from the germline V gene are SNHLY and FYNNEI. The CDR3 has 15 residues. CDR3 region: CASSPLTVKNQPQHF. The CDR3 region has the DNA TGTGCCAGCAGCCCTTTGACAGTGAAAAATCAGCCCCAGCATTTT.

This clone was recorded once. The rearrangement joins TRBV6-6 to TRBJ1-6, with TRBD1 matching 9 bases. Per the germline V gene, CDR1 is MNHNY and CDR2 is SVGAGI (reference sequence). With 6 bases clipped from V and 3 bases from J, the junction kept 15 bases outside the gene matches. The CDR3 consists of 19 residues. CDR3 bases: TGTGCCAGCAGCTTTCACACCCAACAGGGGGCCGACTATAATTCACCCCTCCACTTT. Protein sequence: CASSFHTQQGADYNSPLHF.

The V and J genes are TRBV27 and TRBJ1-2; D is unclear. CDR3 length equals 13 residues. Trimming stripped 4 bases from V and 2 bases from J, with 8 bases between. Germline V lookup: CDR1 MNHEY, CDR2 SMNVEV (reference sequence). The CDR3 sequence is CASSSGRNYGYTF. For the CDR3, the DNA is TGTGCCAGCAGTTCCGGTAGGAACTATGGCTACACCTTC.

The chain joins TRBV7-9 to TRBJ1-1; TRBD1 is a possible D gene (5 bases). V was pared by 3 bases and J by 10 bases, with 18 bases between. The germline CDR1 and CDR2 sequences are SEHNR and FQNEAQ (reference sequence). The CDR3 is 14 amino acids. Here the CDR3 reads CASSFSPSGRGAFF. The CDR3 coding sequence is TGTGCCAGCAGCTTTTCCCCCTCGGGGAGGGGAGCTTTCTTT.

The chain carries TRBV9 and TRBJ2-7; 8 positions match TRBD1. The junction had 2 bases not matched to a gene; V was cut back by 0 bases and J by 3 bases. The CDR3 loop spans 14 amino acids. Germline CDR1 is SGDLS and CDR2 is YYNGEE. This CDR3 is CASSVGGQVYEQYF. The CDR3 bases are TGTGCCAGCAGCGTAGGGGGACAGGTCTACGAGCAGTACTTC.

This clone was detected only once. The CDR3 sequence is CASSLSRQGNGYTF. The CDR3 bases are TGTGCCAGCAGTTTATCTAGGCAGGGAAACGGCTACACCTTC. V and J are TRBV28 and TRBJ1-2; D is possibly TRBD1 (5 bases). Germline assignment: CDR1 MDHEN and CDR2 SYDVKM. CDR3 length: 14 amino acids. V was trimmed by 1 base and J by 8 bases, leaving 14 bases between them.

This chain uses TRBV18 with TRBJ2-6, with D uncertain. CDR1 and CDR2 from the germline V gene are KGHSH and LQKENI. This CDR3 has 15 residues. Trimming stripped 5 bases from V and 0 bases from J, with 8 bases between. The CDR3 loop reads CASSTDLSGANVLTF. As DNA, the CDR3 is TGTGCCAGCTCAACCGACCTCTCTGGGGCCAACGTCCTGACTTTC.